Following are 25 T cell receptor beta chains from one sample sequenced in a study of blood T cell repertoires in COVID-19. The method was immunoSEQ multiplex PCR; TCRdb's version includes in-frame clones alone and lacks a portion of them. The sample lists some 290,000 clones, more than 85% seen once, with about 4.2% in the top ten. Material for sequencing was PBMCs or T cells enriched from blood (not recorded which). Receptors were obtained from a woman in her 30s who had been exposed to COVID-19.

The CDR3 spells CASSTGGTSYNEQFF. The CDR3 DNA follows: TGTGCCAGCAGCACAGGGGGGACCTCCTACAATGAGCAGTTCTTC. V gene TRBV9 combines with J gene TRBJ2-1; 8 bases match TRBD1. The CDR3 sequence is 15 residues long. Germline assignment: CDR1 SGDLS and CDR2 YYNGEE. The V segment lost 4 bases and the J segment 0 bases; nucleotides outside the gene matches: 3.

The chain has TRBV2 and TRBJ1-1; 7 positions match TRBD1. With 6 bases clipped from V and 6 bases from J, the junction kept 10 bases outside the gene matches. The length of the CDR3 is 14 residues. Germline values: CDR1 SNHLY, CDR2 FYNNEI. The CDR3 DNA sequence: TGTGCCAGCAGCCAGATTTTACAGGGGCCTGAAGCTTTCTTT. Translated, it gives CASSQILQGPEAFF.

In its sample, this clone was seen once. The rearrangement uses TRBV12-3 or TRBV12-4 and TRBJ1-2; no clear D gene. V lost 4 bases to trimming and J lost 5 bases, with 11 bases between them. The CDR3 extends over 13 amino acids. The CDR3 region is CASSSVLKYGYTF. For the CDR3, the DNA is TGTGCCAGCAGTTCAGTCCTGAAATATGGCTACACCTTC.

The chain joins TRBV5-1 to TRBJ2-1; no reliable D call. Per germline, CDR1 SGHRS and CDR2 YFSETQ. The CDR3 has 12 amino acids. Trimming cost V 4 bases and J 4 bases, with 6 bases left between them. The CDR3 coding sequence is TGCGCCAGCAGCCTCCTATACAATGAGCAGTTCTTC. This sequence encodes CASSLLYNEQFF. Drawing the rest from reference TRBV5-1 and TRBJ2-1, the complete variable domain is KAGVTQTPRYLIKTRGQQVTLSCSPISGHRSVSWYQQTPGQGLQFLFEYFSETQRNKGNFPGRFSGRQFSNSRSEMNVSTLELGDSALYLCASSLLYNEQFFGPGTRLTVL.

The chain links TRBV20-1 to TRBJ1-1, with no clear D. The CDR3 consists of 11 residues. V was cut by 0 bases and J by 7 bases, with 6 bases left in between. Germline values: CDR1 DFQATT, CDR2 SNEGSKA (reference sequence). The CDR3 DNA reads as TGCAGTGCTAGAGATGAGGGTGAAGCTTTCTTT. Its translation is CSARDEGEAFF.

This rearrangement joins TRBV4-2 to TRBJ1-4; D call uncertain. Germline assignment: CDR1 LGHNA and CDR2 YNFKEQ. The V gene lost 5 bases and the J gene lost 6 bases, with 13 bases spanning the gap. There are 14 residues in the CDR3. In nucleotides, the CDR3 is TGTGCCAGCAGCATCAAAGGTCGGGATGAAAAACTGTTTTTT. Protein: CASSIKGRDEKLFF.

The chain uses TRBV10-3 and TRBJ1-2; 7 nucleotides match TRBD1. Germline V lookup: CDR1 ENHRY, CDR2 SYGVKD. V lost 4 bases to trimming and J lost 2 bases; unmatched junction nucleotides: 4. This CDR3 is built from 14 residues. CDR3: CAISVDRVNYGYTF. CDR3 coding DNA: TGTGCCATCAGTGTCGACAGGGTCAACTATGGCTACACCTTC.

This clone was picked up one time. V usage is TRBV7-8 and J usage is TRBJ2-1, with 8 bases matching TRBD2. This CDR3 comprises 15 residues. J lost 9 bases, V lost 4 bases, and 11 bases had no gene match. The germline CDR1 and CDR2 sequences are SGHVS and FQNEAQ. The CDR3 reads CASSSSGGVASEQFF. The CDR3 DNA is TGTGCCAGCAGCTCGTCCGGGGGGGTGGCAAGTGAGCAGTTCTTC.

The rearrangement joins TRBV7-9 to TRBJ2-5, with a tentative D call TRBD2 (5 bases). V lost 5 bases to trimming and J lost 8 bases, with 18 bases between them. Germline V gene data show CDR1 as SEHNR and CDR2 as FQNEAQ (reference sequence). There are 14 residues in the CDR3. The CDR3 is CASSGLDVQRTQYF. CDR3 in DNA: TGTGCCAGCAGCGGACTGGATGTTCAGAGAACCCAGTACTTC.

The chain joins TRBV7-9 to TRBJ1-1; D possibly corresponds to TRBD1 (6 bases). Germline loops: CDR1 SEHNR, CDR2 FQNEAQ (reference sequence). There are 19 residues in the CDR3. The germline V and J ends were trimmed by 4 bases and 0 bases, with 24 bases remaining between them. CDR3 protein: CASSSRPRGGRSVNTEAFF. The DNA for the CDR3 is TGTGCCAGCAGCTCTAGACCAAGAGGGGGTAGATCAGTGAACACTGAAGCTTTCTTT.

This clone showed up just once. The genes are TRBV6-5 and TRBJ2-5, with 8 bases lining up with TRBD2. Germline loops: CDR1 MNHEY, CDR2 SVGAGI. The length of the CDR3 is 11 residues. V shed 11 bases and J 5 bases; nucleotides not matched to a gene: 4. The CDR3 loop is CAVREGETQYF. The DNA for the CDR3 is TGTGCCGTTCGGGAGGGCGAGACCCAGTACTTC.

The chain couples TRBV7-9 to TRBJ2-5; 12 bases agree with TRBD1. Germline V CDR1 and CDR2: SEHNR, FQNEAQ (reference sequence). With 6 bases clipped from V and 12 bases from J, the junction kept 8 bases outside the gene matches. The CDR3 has 13 residues. Here the CDR3 reads CASRSGTGGPKYF. CDR3 DNA sequence: TGTGCCAGCAGATCCGGGACAGGGGGCCCTAAGTACTTC.

The chain joins TRBV10-3 to TRBJ1-1; possible D gene TRBD1, 6 bases. This CDR3 contains 17 residues. The ends were cut back, 3 bases at V and 3 bases at J, with 20 bases in the middle. Looked up from germline, CDR1 is ENHRY and CDR2 is SYGVKD. The CDR3, as DNA: TGTGCCATCAGTGAAAGGGGGACCCCCTTTGGGCACACTGAAGCTTTCTTT. Encoded protein: CAISERGTPFGHTEAFF.

This clone was counted once. The V gene is TRBV12-3 or TRBV12-4, the J gene TRBJ1-3; D perhaps matches TRBD1 (5 bases). CDR3 length: 12 residues. Trimming took 3 bases from V and 12 from J, leaving 12 bases between them. The CDR3 sequence: CASSFPQGSIYF. The CDR3 bases are TGTGCCAGCAGTTTCCCCCAGGGTAGCATATATTTT.

The V and J genes are TRBV12-3 or TRBV12-4 and TRBJ1-1, with D unresolved. V was clipped by 7 bases and J by 6 bases, with 12 bases between them. The CDR3 consists of 12 residues. The CDR3 bases are TGTGCCAGCACCAATGAGCGGGCTGAAGCTTTCTTT. Protein sequence: CASTNERAEAFF.

The rearrangement links TRBV5-5 to TRBJ1-5; D is perhaps TRBD1 (5 bases). The CDR3 is 15 residues long. Per germline, CDR1 SGHKS and CDR2 YYEKEE (reference sequence). V shed 2 bases and J shed 0 bases, with 9 bases lying between them. The CDR3 here is CASSLGELSNQPQHF. The DNA for the CDR3 is TGTGCCAGCAGCTTAGGGGAACTTAGCAATCAGCCCCAGCATTTT.

The chain couples TRBV30 to TRBJ1-6; D is unclear. Germline lookup yields CDR1 GTSNPN and CDR2 SVGIG (reference sequence). V was shortened by 1 base and J by 3 bases, with 4 bases between the two germline ends. The CDR3 consists of 13 residues. This CDR3 reads CAWSAGYNSPLHF. The CDR3 bases are TGTGCCTGGAGTGCGGGCTATAATTCACCCCTCCACTTT.

The CDR3 DNA follows: TGCGCCAGCAGCCTCAGGGTAGATTCACCCCTCCACTTT. Translated: CASSLRVDSPLHF. The rearrangement links TRBV5-1 to TRBJ1-6; TRBD1 is a possible D gene (5 bases). Germline CDR1 reads SGHRS; CDR2 reads YFSETQ. V was pared by 4 bases and J by 8 bases, with 10 bases between. This CDR3 contains 13 residues.

This clone was found once. The rearrangement uses TRBV5-4 and TRBJ1-2; TRBD1 matches 9 bases. J was trimmed by 7 bases and V by 4 bases; bases with no gene match: 11. This CDR3 comprises 15 residues. Germline V gives CDR1 SGHNT, CDR2 YYREEE (reference sequence). CDR3 nucleotides: TGTGCCAGCAGCCAATACCCGGGACAGGGAGTTGGCTACACCTTC. Protein product: CASSQYPGQGVGYTF.

The chain recombines TRBV27 with TRBJ2-3; perhaps TRBD2 as D (5 bases). Germline lookup yields CDR1 MNHEY and CDR2 SMNVEV (reference sequence). The CDR3 sequence is 14 residues long. Trimming took off 8 bases at V and 2 bases at J, with 14 bases between the two ends. CDR3 residues: CASSSYRDTDTQYF. In DNA form, the CDR3 reads TGTGCCAGCTCCTCATACCGGGACACAGATACGCAGTATTTT.

The chain carries TRBV9 and TRBJ1-1; D may be TRBD1 (5 bases). CDR1 SGDLS and CDR2 YYNGEE come from the germline V gene. Deletions cut 4 bases from V and 2 bases from J, with 15 bases between. CDR3 length: 15 amino acids. CDR3 residues: CASSLRLDINTEAFF. The DNA for the CDR3 is TGTGCCAGCAGCTTACGACTGGACATAAACACTGAAGCTTTCTTT.

V is TRBV4-2 and J is TRBJ2-3; a weak D match, TRBD2 (6 bases). V was clipped by 0 bases and J by 4 bases, with 8 bases between them. CDR3 length equals 14 residues. In germline, CDR1 is LGHNA, CDR2 YNFKEQ. This CDR3 reads CASSQDPGADTQYF. CDR3 nucleotide sequence: TGTGCCAGCAGCCAAGACCCGGGGGCAGATACGCAGTATTTT.

This clone was picked up one time. The V gene is TRBV27, the J gene TRBJ1-1; TRBD1 might be the D (6 bases). The CDR3 covers 14 residues. CDR1 and CDR2 from the germline V gene are MNHEY and SMNVEV (reference sequence). With 6 bases removed from V and 5 bases from J, the gap between germline ends came to 16 bases. The CDR3 is CASSANRDLTEAFF. CDR3 coding DNA: TGTGCCAGCAGCGCGAACAGGGATTTAACTGAAGCTTTCTTT.

The chain employs TRBV11-3 and TRBJ2-3; possible D gene TRBD1, 5 bases. In germline, CDR1 is SGHNT, CDR2 YENEEA. This CDR3 has 14 residues. Deletions cut 0 bases from V and 4 bases from J, with 8 bases between. The DNA for the CDR3 is TGTGCCAGCAGCTTAGATAGGGGTGCAGATACGCAGTATTTT. It is translated as CASSLDRGADTQYF.

V and J are TRBV7-2 and TRBJ1-5, with TRBD1 as a possible D gene (5 bases). The V and J ends lost 1 base and 4 bases respectively, with 11 bases between them. Germline CDR1 reads SGHTA; CDR2 reads FQGNSA. The CDR3 contains 15 residues. This CDR3 reads CASSLVGRSNQPQHF. CDR3 nucleotides: TGTGCCAGCAGCTTAGTGGGGCGGTCTAATCAGCCCCAGCATTTT.